Each of the 8 T cell receptor beta chains below was sequenced from the same sample in a study of blood T cell repertoires in COVID-19. Sequencing was performed with immunoSEQ multiplex PCR; in TCRdb, only in-frame clones are kept and a portion is missing. The table has 150,000 or so clones, just under 85% seen once. Sequenced: peripheral blood. The receptors were gathered from a woman aged 60-75 years with acute or convalescent COVID-19.

This clone was seen more than once but under ten times. The J gene is TRBJ2-1, the V gene TRBV7-3; a possible D gene is TRBD2 (5 bases). Per germline, CDR1 SGHTA and CDR2 FQGTGA. Trimming left V 2 bases short and J 4 bases short, with 9 bases between. The CDR3 runs 14 residues. This chain's CDR3 is CASSLGAAYNEQFF. CDR3 in DNA: TGTGCCAGCAGCTTAGGAGCGGCTTACAATGAGCAGTTCTTC.

This chain links TRBV5-8 with TRBJ1-4, with 8 bases that match TRBD1. Looked up from germline, CDR1 is SGHTS and CDR2 is YDEGEE. The CDR3 runs 17 residues. V shed 4 bases, J shed 2 bases, and the junction held 10 bases outside the gene matches. Here the CDR3 DNA reads TGTGCCAGCAGCCAAGGACAGGGAAAGGCTACTAATGAAAAACTGTTTTTT. This encodes CASSQGQGKATNEKLFF. Using reference TRBV5-8 and TRBJ1-4 for the parts outside the CDR3, the full variable domain is EAGVTQSPTHLIKTRGQQATLRCSPISGHTSVYWYQQALGLGLQFLLWYDEGEERNRGNFPPRFSGRQFPNYSSELNVNALELEDSALYLCASSQGQGKATNEKLFFGSGTQLSVL.

The chain links TRBV29-1 to TRBJ1-1; D is uncertain. Deletions cut 7 bases from V and 1 base from J, with 13 bases between. Germline loops: CDR1 SQVTM, CDR2 ANQGSEA. This CDR3 is built from 13 residues. As DNA, the CDR3 is TGCAGCGCAACGCACGGTCCGAACACTGAAGCTTTCTTT. Its protein product is CSATHGPNTEAFF.

The V and J genes are TRBV3-1 (or the pseudogene TRBV3-2) and TRBJ1-5; 8 bases are shared with TRBD1. Germline CDR1 reads LGHDT; CDR2 reads YNNKEL (reference sequence). Unmatched junction bases numbered 2, after V lost 3 bases and J lost 4 bases. The CDR3 has 14 amino acids. The CDR3 region is CASSQTGDNQPQHF. CDR3 DNA: TGTGCCAGCAGCCAGACAGGGGATAATCAGCCCCAGCATTTT.

The V call is TRBV27, the J call TRBJ1-2, with TRBD1 as a possible D gene (6 bases). V was clipped by 3 bases and J by 8 bases, with 16 bases between them. Looked up from germline, CDR1 is MNHEY and CDR2 is SMNVEV (reference sequence). CDR3 length: 14 amino acids. The CDR3 sequence is CASSLGQGIRGYTF. CDR3 nucleotide sequence: TGTGCCAGCAGTTTGGGGCAGGGGATAAGGGGCTACACCTTC.

The chain is built from TRBV27 and TRBJ1-1; the match to TRBD1 covers 8 bases. This CDR3 is 14 amino acids long. The J segment lost 4 bases and the V segment lost 5 bases, leaving 6 bases of the junction unmatched. Germline V gene sequence: CDR1 MNHEY, CDR2 SMNVEV (reference sequence). The CDR3 here is CASSLGQGSTEAFF. The CDR3 DNA follows: TGTGCCAGCAGTCTCGGACAGGGCTCCACTGAAGCTTTCTTT.

The J gene is TRBJ2-5, the V gene TRBV2; 7 bases fit TRBD2. Per germline, CDR1 SNHLY and CDR2 FYNNEI. J lost 5 bases, V lost 7 bases, and 13 bases had no gene match. CDR3 length: 15 amino acids. The CDR3 region is CASTPSGIWGETQYF. The CDR3 coding sequence is TGTGCCAGCACCCCGAGCGGGATTTGGGGGGAGACCCAGTACTTC.

The V and J genes are TRBV28 and TRBJ1-4, with 8 positions matching TRBD1. CDR3 size: 15 residues. V lost 5 bases, J lost 5 bases, and 7 bases stayed unmatched. Germline V gives CDR1 MDHEN, CDR2 SYDVKM. DNA of the CDR3: TGTGCCAGCAGTGACCCCGGGACAGGCAATGAAAAACTGTTTTTT. Protein sequence: CASSDPGTGNEKLFF. Full variable domain (remainder filled in from reference TRBV28 and TRBJ1-4): DVKVTQSSRYLVKRTGEKVFLECVQDMDHENMFWYRQDPGLGLRLIYFSYDVKMKEKGDIPEGYSVSREKKERFSLILESASTNQTSMYLCASSDPGTGNEKLFFGSGTQLSVL.